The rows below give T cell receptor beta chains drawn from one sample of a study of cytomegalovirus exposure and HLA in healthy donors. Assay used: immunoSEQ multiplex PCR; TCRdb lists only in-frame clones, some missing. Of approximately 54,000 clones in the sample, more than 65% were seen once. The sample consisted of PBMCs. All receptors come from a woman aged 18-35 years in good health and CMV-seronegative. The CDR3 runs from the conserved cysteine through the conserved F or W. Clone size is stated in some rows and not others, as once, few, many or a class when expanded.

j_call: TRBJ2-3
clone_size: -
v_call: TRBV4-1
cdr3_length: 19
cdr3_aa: CASSRPWASGRVVKDTQYF

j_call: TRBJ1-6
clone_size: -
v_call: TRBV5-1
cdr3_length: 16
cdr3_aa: CASSPGVGTTNSPLHF

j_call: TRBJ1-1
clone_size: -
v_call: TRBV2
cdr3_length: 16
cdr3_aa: CASSDWAGGLNTEAFF

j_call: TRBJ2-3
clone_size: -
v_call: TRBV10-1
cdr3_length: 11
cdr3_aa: CASSGGDTQYF

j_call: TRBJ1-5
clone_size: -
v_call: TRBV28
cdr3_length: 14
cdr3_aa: CASSSGQGDQPQHF

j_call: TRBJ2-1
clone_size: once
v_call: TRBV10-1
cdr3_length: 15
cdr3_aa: CASSPSTSGDNEQFF

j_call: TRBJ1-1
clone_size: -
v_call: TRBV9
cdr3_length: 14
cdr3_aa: CASSANDRDTEAFF

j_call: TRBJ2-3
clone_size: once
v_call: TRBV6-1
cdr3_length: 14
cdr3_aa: CASSERGLSDTQYF

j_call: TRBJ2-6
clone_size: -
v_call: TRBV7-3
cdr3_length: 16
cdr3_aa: CSSSQRTLSGANGLTF

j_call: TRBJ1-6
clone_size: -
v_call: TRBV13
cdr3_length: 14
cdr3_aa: CASSGEDAGSPLHF

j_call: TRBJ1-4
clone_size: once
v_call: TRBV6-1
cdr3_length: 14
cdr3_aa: CASTSGELYEKLFF

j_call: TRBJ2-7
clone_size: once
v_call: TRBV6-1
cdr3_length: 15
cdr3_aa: CASSERGGPPSEQYF

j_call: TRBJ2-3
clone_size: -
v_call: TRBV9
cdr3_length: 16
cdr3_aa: CASSVGRGRLTDTQYF

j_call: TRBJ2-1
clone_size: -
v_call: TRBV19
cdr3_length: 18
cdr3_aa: CASSISPPTSGRVDEQFF

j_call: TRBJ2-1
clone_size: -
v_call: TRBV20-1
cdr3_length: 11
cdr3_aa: CSAAVSNEQFF

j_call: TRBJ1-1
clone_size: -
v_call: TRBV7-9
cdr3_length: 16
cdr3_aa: CASSILGGLEATEAFF

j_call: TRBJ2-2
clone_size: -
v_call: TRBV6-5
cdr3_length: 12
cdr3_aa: CASSASTGELFF

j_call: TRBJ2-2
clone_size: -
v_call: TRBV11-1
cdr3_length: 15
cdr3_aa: CASSLNPEADGELFF

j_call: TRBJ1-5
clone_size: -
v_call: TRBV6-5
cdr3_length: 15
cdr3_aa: CASRDLTGGGQPQHF

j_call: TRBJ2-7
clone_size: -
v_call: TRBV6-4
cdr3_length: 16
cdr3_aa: CASSDSGTGEIYEQYF

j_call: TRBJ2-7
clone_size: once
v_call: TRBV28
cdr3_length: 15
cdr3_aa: CASSPGLGSSYEQYF

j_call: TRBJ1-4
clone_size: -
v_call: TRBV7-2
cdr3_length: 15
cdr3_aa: CASSFHGREGEKLFF

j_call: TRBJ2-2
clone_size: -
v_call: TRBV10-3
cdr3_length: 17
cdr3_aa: CAPTGTGTIESPGELFF

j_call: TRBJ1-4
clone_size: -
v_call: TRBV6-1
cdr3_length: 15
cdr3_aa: CASRATGQGGYRLFF

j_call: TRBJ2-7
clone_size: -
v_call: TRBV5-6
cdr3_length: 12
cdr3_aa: CASSLGSVEQYF

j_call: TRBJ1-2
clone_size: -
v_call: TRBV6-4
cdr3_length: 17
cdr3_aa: CASSDPLLTVNDYGYTF

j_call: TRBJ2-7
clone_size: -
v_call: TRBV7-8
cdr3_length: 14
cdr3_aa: CASSLARGDYEQYF

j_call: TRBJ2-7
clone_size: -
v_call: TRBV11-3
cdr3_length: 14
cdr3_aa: CASSLMGQGYEQYF

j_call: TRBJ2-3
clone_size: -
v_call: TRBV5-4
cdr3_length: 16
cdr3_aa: CASSSPGLLSTDTQYF

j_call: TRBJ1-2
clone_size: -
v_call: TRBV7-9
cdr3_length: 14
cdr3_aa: CASSRERQGYGYTF

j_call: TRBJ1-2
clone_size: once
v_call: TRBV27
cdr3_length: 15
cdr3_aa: CASSLSESGVVGYTF

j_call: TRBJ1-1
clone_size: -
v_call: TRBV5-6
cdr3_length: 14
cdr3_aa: CASSLGGKDTEAFF

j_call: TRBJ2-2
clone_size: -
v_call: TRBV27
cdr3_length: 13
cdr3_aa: CASRLQGTGELFF

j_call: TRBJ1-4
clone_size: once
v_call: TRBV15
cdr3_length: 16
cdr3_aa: CATSRDLTVSNEKLFF

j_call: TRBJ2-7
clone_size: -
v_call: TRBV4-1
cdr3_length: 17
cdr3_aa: CASSIQGRATRSYEQYF

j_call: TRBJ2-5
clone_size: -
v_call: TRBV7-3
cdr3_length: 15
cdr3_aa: CASTETGTEQETQYF

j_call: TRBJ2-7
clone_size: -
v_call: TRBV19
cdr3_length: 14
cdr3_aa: CASSTRDRVYEQYF

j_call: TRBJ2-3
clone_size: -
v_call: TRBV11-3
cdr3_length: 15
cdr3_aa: CASSLGASGTDTQYF

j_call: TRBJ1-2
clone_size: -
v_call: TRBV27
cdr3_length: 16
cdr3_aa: CASSPIGQGATYGYTF

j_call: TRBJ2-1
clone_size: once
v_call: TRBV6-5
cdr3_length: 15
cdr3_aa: CASSFSDLNYNEQFF

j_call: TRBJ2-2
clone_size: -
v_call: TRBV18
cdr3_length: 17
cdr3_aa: CASSSTTGTVNTGELFF

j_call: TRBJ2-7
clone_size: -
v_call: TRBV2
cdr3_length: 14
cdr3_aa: CASSAWTGTYEQYF